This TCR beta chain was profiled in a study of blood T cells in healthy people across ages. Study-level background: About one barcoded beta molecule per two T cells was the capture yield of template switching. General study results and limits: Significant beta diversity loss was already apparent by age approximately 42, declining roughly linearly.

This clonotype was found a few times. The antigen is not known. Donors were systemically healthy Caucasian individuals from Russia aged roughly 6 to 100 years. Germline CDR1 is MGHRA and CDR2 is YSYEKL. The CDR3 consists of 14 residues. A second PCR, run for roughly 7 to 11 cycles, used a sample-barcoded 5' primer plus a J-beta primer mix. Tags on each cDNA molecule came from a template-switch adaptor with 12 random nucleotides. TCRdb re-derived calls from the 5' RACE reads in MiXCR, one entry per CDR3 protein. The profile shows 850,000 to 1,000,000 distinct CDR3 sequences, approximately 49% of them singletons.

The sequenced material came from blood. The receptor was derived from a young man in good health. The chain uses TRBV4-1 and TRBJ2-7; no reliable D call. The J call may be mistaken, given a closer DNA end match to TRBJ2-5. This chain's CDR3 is CASSQDPGRETQYF. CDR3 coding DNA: TGCGCCAGCAGCCAAGATCCGGGTAGGGAGACCCAGTACTTC.